This T cell receptor beta chain was sequenced for a study of spatial heterogeneity in lung cancer. TCRdb ran MiXCR on the 5' RACE reads and lists one entry per CDR3 protein. The sample records some 41,000 distinct CDR3 sequences, roughly 20% being singletons. This CDR3 has 14 amino acids. Germline CDR1 SGHAT, CDR2 FQNNGV. The V gene lost 5 bases and the J gene lost 4 bases, with 14 bases spanning the gap. Time point specified: blood at routine non-recurrence follow-up after resection. This sequence was found in a female donor with early-stage non-small cell lung cancer. Sequenced here: PBMCs, sampled at follow-up. V is TRBV11-2 and J is TRBJ1-1, with D possibly TRBD1 on 6 matching bases. Written as DNA, the CDR3 is TGTGCCAGCAGCGCCGGGACATCGGGCACTGAAGCTTTCTTT. Amino acid sequence: CASSAGTSGTEAFF. Supplemented by reference TRBV11-2 and TRBJ1-1, the full variable domain reads EAGVAQSPRYKIIEKRQSVAFWCNPISGHATLYWYQQILGQGPKLLIQFQNNGVVDDSQLPKDRFSAERLKGVDSTLKIQPAKLEDSAVYLCASSAGTSGTEAFFGQGTRLTVV.